Listed below are T cell receptor beta chains from one sample, sequenced in a study of blood T cell repertoires in COVID-19. Produced via immunoSEQ multiplex PCR; TCRdb's table is partial and in-frame only. The sample gives about 200,000 clones, 75% to 90% of which show up once; under 8.5% is in the top ten. The sequenced sample was peripheral blood. The source is a woman older than 75 with COVID-19, enrolled during active disease. The CDR3 runs from the conserved cysteine through the conserved F or W. D genes are given only for firm matches. A clone size is listed for some rows: how often the clone was seen (once, few, many), or a class if it is expanded.

. | TRBJ1-5 | . | TRBV28 | CASSDTGYGSNQPQHF | TGTGCCAGCAGTGATACAGGGTATGGGAGCAATCAGCCCCAGCATTTT
. | TRBJ2-3 | TRBD1 | TRBV18 | CASSLGQGTDTQYF | TGTGCCAGCTCACTGGGACAGGGCACAGATACGCAGTATTTT
few | TRBJ2-1 | . | TRBV5-3 | CARSLAHNEQFF | TGTGCCAGAAGCCTAGCCCACAATGAGCAGTTCTTC
. | TRBJ2-3 | TRBD1 | TRBV24-1 | CATSGGGQGTDTQYF | TGTGCCACCAGTGGGGGGGGACAGGGAACAGATACGCAGTATTTT
once | TRBJ2-3 | . | TRBV24-1 | CATSHLKGADTQYF | TGTGCCACCAGCCATCTAAAGGGAGCAGATACGCAGTATTTT
. | TRBJ1-1 | . | TRBV2 | CASSSREEAFF | TGTGCCAGCAGTAGCCGAGAAGAAGCTTTCTTT
. | TRBJ2-3 | TRBD1 | TRBV7-2 | CASSQRTGRTDTQYF | TGTGCCAGCAGCCAAAGGACAGGACGCACAGATACGCAGTATTTT
. | TRBJ1-1 | . | TRBV11-2 | CASSPQPGMAEAFF | TGTGCCAGCAGCCCCCAACCAGGGATGGCTGAAGCTTTCTTT
. | TRBJ1-4 | . | TRBV6-4 | CASMGQGMSEKLFF | TGTGCCAGCATGGGGCAGGGGATGAGTGAAAAACTGTTTTTT
. | TRBJ1-4 | . | TRBV18 | CASSPRRQGGGSTNEKLFF | TGTGCCAGCTCACCACGAAGGCAGGGAGGTGGGAGCACTAATGAAAAACTGTTTTTT
. | TRBJ1-3 | . | TRBV5-4 | CASSFGPGHRSGNTIYF | TGTGCCAGCAGCTTCGGCCCGGGACACCGCTCTGGAAACACCATATATTTT
. | TRBJ1-1 | TRBD1 | TRBV27 | CASSAGTGDIIRGVAFF | TGTGCCAGCAGTGCCGGGACAGGGGATATCATAAGGGGCGTGGCTTTCTTT
. | TRBJ2-7 | . | TRBV2 | CASSEYSGAYEQYF | TGTGCCAGCAGTGAATACAGCGGAGCCTACGAGCAGTACTTC
few | TRBJ1-6 | TRBD1 | TRBV7-9 | CASSHRQGNSPLHF | TGTGCCAGCAGCCATCGACAGGGAAATTCACCCCTCCACTTT
. | TRBJ2-5 | TRBD2 | TRBV13 | CASSPSLAGAEETQYF | TGTGCCAGCAGCCCAAGTTTAGCGGGAGCAGAAGAGACCCAGTACTTC
. | TRBJ1-2 | . | TRBV18 | CASSLIGQLSNYGYTF | TGTGCCAGCTCACTAATTGGACAGCTATCTAACTATGGCTACACCTTC
. | TRBJ1-5 | TRBD1 | TRBV6-4 | CASSLPGQGVGDQPQHF | TGTGCCAGCAGTCTACCGGGACAGGGGGTTGGAGATCAGCCCCAGCATTTT
. | TRBJ2-2 | TRBD2 | TRBV4-2 | CASSPSLVRREGPGELFF | TGTGCCAGCAGCCCAAGTCTGGTCCGGCGGGAGGGCCCCGGGGAGCTGTTTTTT
. | TRBJ2-1 | TRBD1 | TRBV3-1/TRBV3-2 | CASSQGTGSYNEQFF | TGTGCCAGCAGCCAAGGGACAGGTTCATACAATGAGCAGTTCTTC
. | TRBJ1-6 | . | TRBV28 | CASSVNSPLHF | TGTGCCAGCAGTGTAAATTCACCCCTCCACTTT
. | TRBJ1-5 | TRBD1 | TRBV6-5 | CASSMTGHQPQHF | TGTGCCAGCAGTATGACAGGGCATCAGCCCCAGCATTTT
once | TRBJ2-7 | TRBD2 | TRBV28 | CASSSLAGGSYEQYF | TGTGCCAGCAGTTCACTAGCGGGAGGCTCCTACGAGCAGTACTTC
. | TRBJ2-3 | . | TRBV4-1 | CASSHWGGQDTQYF | TGCGCCAGCAGCCATTGGGGGGGGCAGGACACGCAGTATTTT
. | TRBJ1-1 | TRBD1 | TRBV19 | CASNDRGHTEAFF | TGTGCCAGTAACGACAGGGGCCACACTGAAGCTTTCTTT
. | TRBJ2-5 | TRBD2 | TRBV5-6 | CASSLVGGAGGEETQYF | TGTGCCAGCAGCTTGGTGGGCGGAGCGGGGGGTGAGGAGACCCAGTACTTC
. | TRBJ2-7 | TRBD1 | TRBV27 | CASSPPPGQGVLEQYF | TGTGCCAGCAGTCCCCCTCCGGGACAGGGGGTATTAGAGCAGTACTTC
. | TRBJ2-5 | TRBD1 | TRBV7-2 | CASRGQLLSQETQYF | TGTGCCAGCAGGGGACAGTTACTTTCCCAAGAGACCCAGTACTTC
. | TRBJ1-5 | TRBD1 | TRBV27 | CASSLVGQGTGQPQHF | TGTGCCAGCAGTTTAGTGGGACAGGGAACAGGTCAGCCCCAGCATTTT
few | TRBJ2-7 | TRBD2 | TRBV6-5 | CASSGGRAREQYF | TGTGCCAGCAGCGGCGGGAGGGCCAGGGAGCAGTACTTC
once | TRBJ1-2 | TRBD1 | TRBV5-5 | CASSWDRVGYGYTF | TGTGCCAGCAGCTGGGACAGGGTAGGCTATGGCTACACCTTC
. | TRBJ2-7 | TRBD2 | TRBV5-1 | CASSFGLAGSYEQYF | TGCGCCAGCAGCTTCGGACTAGCGGGATCCTACGAGCAGTACTTC